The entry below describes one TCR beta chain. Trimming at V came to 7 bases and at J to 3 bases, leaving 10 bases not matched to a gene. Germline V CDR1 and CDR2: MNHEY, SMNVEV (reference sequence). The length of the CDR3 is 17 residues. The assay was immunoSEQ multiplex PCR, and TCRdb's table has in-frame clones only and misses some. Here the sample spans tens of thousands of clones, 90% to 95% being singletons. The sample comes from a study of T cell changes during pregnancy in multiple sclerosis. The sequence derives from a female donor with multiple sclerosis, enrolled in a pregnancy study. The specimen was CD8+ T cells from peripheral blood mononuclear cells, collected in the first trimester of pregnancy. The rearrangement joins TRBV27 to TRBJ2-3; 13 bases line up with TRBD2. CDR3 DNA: TGTGCCAGCACCGGGACTAGCGGGAAGGGGGGAACAGATACGCAGTATTTT. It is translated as CASTGTSGKGGTDTQYF.